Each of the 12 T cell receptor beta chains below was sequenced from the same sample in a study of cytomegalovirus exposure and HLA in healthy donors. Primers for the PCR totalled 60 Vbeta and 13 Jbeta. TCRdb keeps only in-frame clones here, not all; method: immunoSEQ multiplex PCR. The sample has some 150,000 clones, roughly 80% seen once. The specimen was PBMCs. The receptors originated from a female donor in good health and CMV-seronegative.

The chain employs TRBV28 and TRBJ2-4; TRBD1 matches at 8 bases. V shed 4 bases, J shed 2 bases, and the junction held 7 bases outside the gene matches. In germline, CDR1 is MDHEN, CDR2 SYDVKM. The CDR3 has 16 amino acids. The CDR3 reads CASSSPGTGTKNIQYF. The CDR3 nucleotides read TGTGCCAGCAGTTCTCCCGGGACAGGTACCAAAAACATTCAGTACTTC.

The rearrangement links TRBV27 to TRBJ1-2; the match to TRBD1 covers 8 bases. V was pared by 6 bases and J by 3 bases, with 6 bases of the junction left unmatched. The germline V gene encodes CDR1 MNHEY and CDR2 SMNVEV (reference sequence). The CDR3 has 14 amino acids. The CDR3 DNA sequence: TGTGCCAGCAGAAGCCTGGGACAGGACTATGGCTACACCTTC. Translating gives CASRSLGQDYGYTF.

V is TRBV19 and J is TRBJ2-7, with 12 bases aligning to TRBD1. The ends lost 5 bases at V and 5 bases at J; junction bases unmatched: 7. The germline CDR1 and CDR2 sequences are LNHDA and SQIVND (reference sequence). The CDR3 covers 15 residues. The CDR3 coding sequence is TGTGCCAGTAGTTTAGCCGGGACAGGGGGCAACGAGCAGTACTTC. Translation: CASSLAGTGGNEQYF.

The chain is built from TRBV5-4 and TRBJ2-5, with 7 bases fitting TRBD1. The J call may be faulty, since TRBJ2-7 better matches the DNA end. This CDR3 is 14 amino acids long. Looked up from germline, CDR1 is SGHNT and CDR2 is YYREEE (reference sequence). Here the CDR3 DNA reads TGTGCCAGCAGCCGACAGGGATCCGCCTACGAGCAGTACTTC. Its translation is CASSRQGSAYEQYF.

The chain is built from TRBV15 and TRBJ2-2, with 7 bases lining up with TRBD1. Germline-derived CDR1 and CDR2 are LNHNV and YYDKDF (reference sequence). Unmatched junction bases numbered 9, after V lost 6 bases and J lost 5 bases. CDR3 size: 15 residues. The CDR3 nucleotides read TGTGCCACCAGAGGCGACAGGGATTTTACCGGGGAGCTGTTTTTT. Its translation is CATRGDRDFTGELFF.

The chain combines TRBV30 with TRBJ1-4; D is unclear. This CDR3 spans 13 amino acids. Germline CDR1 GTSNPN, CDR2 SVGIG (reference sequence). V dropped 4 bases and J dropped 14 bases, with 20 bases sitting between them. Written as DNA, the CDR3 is TGTGCCTGGACCCTGGGTGGGTCGGGTAAGCTGTTTTTT. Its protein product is CAWTLGGSGKLFF.

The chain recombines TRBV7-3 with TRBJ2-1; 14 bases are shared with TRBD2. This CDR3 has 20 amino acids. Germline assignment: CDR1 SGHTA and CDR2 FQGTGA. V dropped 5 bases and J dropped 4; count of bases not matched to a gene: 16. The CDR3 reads CASSPLPRGLAGANYNEQFF. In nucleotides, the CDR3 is TGTGCCAGCAGCCCTCTCCCGAGGGGACTAGCGGGGGCCAATTACAATGAGCAGTTCTTC.

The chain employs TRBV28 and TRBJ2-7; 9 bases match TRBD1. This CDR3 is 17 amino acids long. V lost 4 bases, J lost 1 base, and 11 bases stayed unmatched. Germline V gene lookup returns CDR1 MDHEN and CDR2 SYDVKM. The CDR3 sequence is CASSSPLTGGISYEQYF. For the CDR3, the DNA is TGTGCCAGCAGTTCGCCCCTGACAGGGGGAATTTCCTACGAGCAGTACTTC.

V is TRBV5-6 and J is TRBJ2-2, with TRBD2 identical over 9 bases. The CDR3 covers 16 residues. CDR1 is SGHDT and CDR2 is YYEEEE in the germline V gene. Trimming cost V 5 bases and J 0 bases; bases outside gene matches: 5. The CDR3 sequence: CASRSGLAANTGELFF. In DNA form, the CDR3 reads TGTGCCAGCAGATCGGGACTAGCCGCGAACACCGGGGAGCTGTTTTTT.

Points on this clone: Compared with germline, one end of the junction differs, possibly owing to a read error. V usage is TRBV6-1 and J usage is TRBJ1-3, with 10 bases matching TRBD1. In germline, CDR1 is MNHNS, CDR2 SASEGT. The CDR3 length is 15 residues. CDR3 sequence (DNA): TGTGCCAGCAGTAAAATGACAGGGGGCGGAAGCACCATATATTTT. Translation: CASSKMTGGGSTIYF.

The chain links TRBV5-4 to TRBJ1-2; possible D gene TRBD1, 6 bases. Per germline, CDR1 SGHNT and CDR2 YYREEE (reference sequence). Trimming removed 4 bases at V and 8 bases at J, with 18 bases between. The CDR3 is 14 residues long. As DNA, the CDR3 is TGTGCCAGCAGCGTGGAGACAGGATCGTCGGGCTACACCTTC. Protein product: CASSVETGSSGYTF.

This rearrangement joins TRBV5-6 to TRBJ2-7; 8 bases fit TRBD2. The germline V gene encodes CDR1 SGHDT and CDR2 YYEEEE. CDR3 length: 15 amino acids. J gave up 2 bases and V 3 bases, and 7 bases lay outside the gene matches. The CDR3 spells CASSWETSGPYEQYF. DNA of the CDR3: TGTGCCAGCAGCTGGGAAACTAGCGGCCCCTACGAGCAGTACTTC.